This T cell receptor beta chain comes out of a study of shared clonotypes between healthy human individuals. Whole-study context: Per-donor plates numbered three CD4 naive, three CD4 memory, two CD8 naive and one CD8 memory. Study-level findings and limits: For naive CD4 cells, around 5.1% of clonotypes were shared across four donors. Shared clonotypes across all four donors exceeded non-shared ones in generation probability.

Germline CDR1 MGHRA, CDR2 YSYEKL. The ends lost 0 bases at V and 3 bases at J; junction bases unmatched: 14. This CDR3 has 18 amino acids. As concerns this clone: Its antigen is not identified.

CD45RO-negative CD8 cells positively selected for CCR7 made up the naive population, which excluded terminally differentiated effector memory CD45RA+ cells. Sequencing was at deep level. TCRdb's table, derived via immunoSEQ multiplex PCR, lists solely in-frame clones and lacks some. Here the sample spans hundreds of thousands of clones, roughly 98% being singletons. The sequenced sample was naive CD8+ T cells sorted from blood. The source is a young man in good health. This rearrangement joins TRBV4-1 to TRBJ2-7; 7 positions agree with TRBD2. The CDR3 region has the DNA TGCGCCAGCAGCCAAGATCTCGCCCCCGCGGGACTATACTACGAGCAGTACTTC. As protein: CASSQDLAPAGLYYEQYF.